The present T cell receptor (beta chain) was sequenced within a study of regulatory T cells in long-lasting Graves disease. CDR1 is SNHLY and CDR2 is FYNNEI in the germline V gene. This CDR3 has 15 amino acids. Trimming removed 6 bases from V and 3 bases from J, with 15 bases in between. The table lists this clonotype with many counts. iRepertoire HTBI primers and Arm-PCR of CDR3 regions built TCR beta libraries. TCRdb itself ran the multiplex PCR reads through MiXCR, one entry per CDR3 protein. The sample holds over 300,000 distinct CDR3 sequences, roughly 16% seen once. The sample's time point: newly diagnosed GD, antithyroid drugs for less than 3 months. Following extraction of RNA from PBMCs, that RNA was used to make the TCR library.

This chain joins TRBV2 and TRBJ1-5; D possibly corresponds to TRBD1 (5 bases). Sample: peripheral blood mononuclear cells (PBMCs), taken at new diagnosis, from a patient treated with antithyroid drugs. This receptor was taken from a female donor with Graves disease. As DNA, the CDR3 is TGTGCCAGCAGGTGGGCGGACACCGACAATCAGCCCCAGCATTTT. Its protein is CASRWADTDNQPQHF.